This T cell receptor (beta chain) was observed in a study of T cells in Graves' hyperthyroidism and ophthalmopathy. It was RNA transcripts that yielded the amplified TCR beta CDR3 regions. HTBI primers drove first-round RT-PCR of the TCR CDR3. TCRdb itself ran the multiplex PCR reads through MiXCR, one entry per CDR3 protein. The sample includes fewer than 300,000 distinct CDR3 sequences, 12% to 15% seen only once; the top ten take 30%. This clonotype was detected many times. Diagnosis rested on symptoms, serum thyroxine and TRAb, thyroid ultrasound, and orbital computed tomography. CDR1 is MDHEN and CDR2 is SYDVKM in the germline V gene. After removal of 5 bases from V and 4 bases from J, the junction contained 7 bases not matched to a gene. The CDR3 contains 14 residues.

This TCR was recovered from a woman between 45 and 65 years old with Graves' hyperthyroidism that later progressed to Graves' ophthalmopathy. The chain carries TRBV28 and TRBJ2-7, with 8 bases lining up with TRBD1. Sequencing was done on a sample of blood. This chain's CDR3 is CASSDRTGRYEQYF. CDR3 nucleotide sequence: TGTGCCAGCAGTGATCGGACAGGGCGGTACGAGCAGTACTTC.